These 5 T cell receptor beta chains came from one sample sequenced in a study of T cell repertoires in cytomegalovirus infection. TCRdb reprocessed the reads via MiXCR and lists one record per CDR3 protein. The sample holds about 770,000 distinct CDR3 sequences, just under 30% seen once. Antigens for these TCRs are unknown. The source was cultured CD8+ T cells from PBMCs, collected from culture after CMV antigen stimulation. These TCRs come from a human donor in good health (CMV status not recorded). Some clones in this sample may be carry-over from other donors' samples.

This clonotype has more than one count but fewer than ten. The chain combines TRBV6-1 with TRBJ2-7; 7 nucleotides agree with TRBD1. This CDR3 is built from 14 residues. Unmatched junction bases numbered 17, after V lost 6 bases and J lost 12 bases. Germline assignment: CDR1 MNHNS and CDR2 SASEGT. This CDR3 reads CASSQSTGANRMYF. In nucleotides, the CDR3 is TGTGCCAGCAGCCAGAGTACAGGGGCTAATAGAATGTACTTC.

Here the CDR3 reads CASSILNEKLFF. CDR3 bases: TGTGCCAGTAGTATCCTTAATGAAAAACTGTTTTTT. The genes are TRBV19 and TRBJ1-4; D is undetermined. CDR1 is LNHDA and CDR2 is SQIVND in the germline V gene (reference sequence). The CDR3 spans 12 residues. The ends were cut back, 3 bases at V and 4 bases at J, with 3 bases in the middle.

This clonotype was observed a few times. The chain is built from TRBV27 and TRBJ2-3, with D perhaps TRBD1 (6 bases). Germline V lookup: CDR1 MNHEY, CDR2 SMNVEV (reference sequence). This CDR3 is built from 13 residues. V was clipped by 4 bases and J by 9 bases, with 14 bases between them. CDR3 bases: TGTGCCAGCAGTTCCAACTGGGACATGACGCAGTATTTT. Protein: CASSSNWDMTQYF.

The rearrangement joins TRBV5-1 to TRBJ2-7, with D possibly TRBD2 on 6 matching bases. Trimming removed 3 bases from V and 6 bases from J, with 10 bases in between. The CDR3 has 12 residues. Germline V lookup: CDR1 SGHRS, CDR2 YFSETQ. Here the CDR3 reads CASSSRDAEQYF. DNA of the CDR3: TGCGCCAGCAGCTCGCGGGACGCCGAGCAGTACTTC.

The genes are TRBV4-1 and TRBJ1-5, with D hard to call. CDR3 length equals 18 residues. Trimming pared 3 bases from V and 0 bases from J, leaving 18 bases between. Germline V gene data show CDR1 as MGHRA and CDR2 as YSYEKL. The CDR3 nucleotides read TGCGCCAGCAGCCAGACCCCTCGGGCAGACCATAGCAATCAGCCCCAGCATTTT. Translating it yields CASSQTPRADHSNQPQHF.